Sequencing of this T cell receptor beta chain was carried out in a study of blood T cell repertoires in COVID-19 (dated by TCRdb to the early 2020s). Study-wide context: Samples covering the acute and convalescent phases of COVID-19 were provided by collaborators in the United States, Italy and Spain. The material from the prospective study consisted of cDNA or gDNA derived from T cells, B-cell-depleted T cells, or PBMCs. Subjects who had been exposed to COVID-19, were actively infected with it, or had recovered from it provided the deeply sampled blood TCRbeta repertoires that made up the dataset. The repertoires were released in a freely available public database meant as a resource for research on the immune response to SARS-CoV-2. Samples were obtained from the ongoing ImmuneRACE study (first 160 participants) and from about 1,300 subjects provided by 6 global collaborators. Nearly every sample came with metadata listing a de-identified subject ID, COVID-19 status, age in years and sex. Where HLA class I and class II types were available, the types were taken from metadata supplied by the sample provider, not from assay-based typing.

TCRbeta CDR3 regions were amplified from genomic DNA using the immunoSEQ Assay, a bias-controlled multiplex PCR. The source study handled its data this way. The number of nucleated cells in each sample was estimated from the amplification of reference gene primers within the assay. To quantify the absolute abundance of each unique TCRbeta CDR3 rearrangement, sequence reads were collapsed and filtered. Productive Simpson clonality was computed per sample as the square root of Simpson's diversity index over productive rearrangements. TCRdb took this table from immuneACCESS and kept in-frame rearrangements with V and J called. Such tables lack part of the clones; where checked against another copy, unresolved V genes explain under half of the gap, and the rest is unexplained. D and trimming come from the DNA, and the V and J calls and clone size come from that table. The sample yields approximately 130,000 clones; around 78% were counted once. Clones ranked in the top ten supply about 10% of the sample.

Study-wide conclusions, independent of this receptor: The quantity of clinical and demographic metadata differed by source and by participant and was supplied without curation.

Collaborating institutions collected whole blood in K2EDTA tubes following their own protocols. For TCRbeta analysis, collaborators shipped samples in one of three forms: frozen whole blood, isolated PBMCs, or DNA extracted from either of those sample types. Reading from cysteine to phenylalanine, the CDR3 counts 14 amino acids. The kept DNA is CDR3 alone, 42 bases in frame from the first base. Germline trimming amounts to 8 bases on V and 5 bases on J, with 8 as the count of junction bases outside the gene matches. The CDR1 and CDR2 encoded by the germline V gene (reference sequence) are LNHNV and YYDKDF. Points on this clone: Its antigen target is currently unknown. Base quality data are lacking; no much larger clone is found one base away.

The rearranged segments are TRBV15 and TRBJ2-7; TRBD1 lines up with 11 middle nucleotides. The clonotype comes from a human donor in a cohort sampled during active COVID-19. The sequenced sample consisted of peripheral blood. The CDR3 protein sequence reads: CATGSGQGANEQYF. The base sequence is TGTGCCACCGGTTCCGGACAGGGGGCCAACGAGCAGTACTTC.